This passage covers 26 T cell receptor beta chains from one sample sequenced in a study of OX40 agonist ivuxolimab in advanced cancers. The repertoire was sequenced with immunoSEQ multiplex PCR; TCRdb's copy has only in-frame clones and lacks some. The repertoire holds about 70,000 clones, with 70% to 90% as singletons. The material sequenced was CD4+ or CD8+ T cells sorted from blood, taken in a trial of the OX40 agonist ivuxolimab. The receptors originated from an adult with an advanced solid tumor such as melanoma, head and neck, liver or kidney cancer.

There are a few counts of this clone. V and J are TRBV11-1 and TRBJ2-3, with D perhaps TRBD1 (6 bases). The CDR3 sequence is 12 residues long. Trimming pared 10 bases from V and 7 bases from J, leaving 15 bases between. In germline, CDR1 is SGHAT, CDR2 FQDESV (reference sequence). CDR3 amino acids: CATTGRGYTQYF. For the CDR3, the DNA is TGTGCCACCACGGGAAGGGGGTATACGCAGTATTTT. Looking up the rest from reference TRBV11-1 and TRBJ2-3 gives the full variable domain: EAEVAQSPRYKITEKSQAVAFWCDPISGHATLYWYRQILGQGPELLVQFQDESVVDDSQLPKDRFSAERLKGVDSTLKIQPAELGDSAMYLCATTGRGYTQYFGPGTRLTVL.

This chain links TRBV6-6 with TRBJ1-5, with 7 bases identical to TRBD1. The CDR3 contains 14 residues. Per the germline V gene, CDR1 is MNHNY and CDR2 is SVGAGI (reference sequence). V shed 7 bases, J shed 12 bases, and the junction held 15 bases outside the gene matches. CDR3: CASTQDRVGVYQHF. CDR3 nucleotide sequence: TGTGCCAGCACACAAGACAGGGTCGGCGTTTACCAGCATTTT.

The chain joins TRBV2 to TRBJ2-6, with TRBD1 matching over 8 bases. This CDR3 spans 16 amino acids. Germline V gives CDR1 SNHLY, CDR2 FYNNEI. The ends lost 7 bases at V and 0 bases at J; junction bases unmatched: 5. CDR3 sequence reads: CASKQGVSSGANVLTF. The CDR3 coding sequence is TGTGCCAGCAAACAGGGGGTTTCCTCTGGGGCCAACGTCCTGACTTTC.

The CDR3 protein is CASSFGNDSPLHF. The DNA of the CDR3 is TGTGCCAGCAGCTTCGGGAATGATTCACCCCTCCACTTT. The V call is TRBV7-2, the J call TRBJ1-6; D is undetermined. Germline loops: CDR1 SGHTA, CDR2 FQGNSA. The V and J ends lost 3 bases and 8 bases respectively, with 8 bases between them. This CDR3 is 13 amino acids long.

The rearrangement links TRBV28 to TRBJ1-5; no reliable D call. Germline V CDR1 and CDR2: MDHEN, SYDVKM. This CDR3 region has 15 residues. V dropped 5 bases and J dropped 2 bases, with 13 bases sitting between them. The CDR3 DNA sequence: TGTGCCAGCAGTACCCTGGACGCCCGCAATCAGCCCCAGCATTTT. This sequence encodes CASSTLDARNQPQHF. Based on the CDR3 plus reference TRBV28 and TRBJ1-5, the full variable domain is DVKVTQSSRYLVKRTGEKVFLECVQDMDHENMFWYRQDPGLGLRLIYFSYDVKMKEKGDIPEGYSVSREKKERFSLILESASTNQTSMYLCASSTLDARNQPQHFGDGTRLSIL.

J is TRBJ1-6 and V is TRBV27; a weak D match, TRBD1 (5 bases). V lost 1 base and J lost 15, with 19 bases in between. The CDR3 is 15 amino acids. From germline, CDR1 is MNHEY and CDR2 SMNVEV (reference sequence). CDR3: CASSLFPPDSSLLHF. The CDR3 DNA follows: TGTGCCAGCAGTTTATTCCCACCAGACAGTTCGCTCCTCCACTTT.

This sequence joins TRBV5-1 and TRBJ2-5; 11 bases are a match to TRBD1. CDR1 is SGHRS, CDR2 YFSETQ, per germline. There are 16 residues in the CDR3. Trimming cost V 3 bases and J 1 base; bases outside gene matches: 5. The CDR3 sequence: CASSWDGQGAQETQYF. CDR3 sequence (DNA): TGCGCCAGCAGCTGGGATGGACAGGGGGCCCAAGAGACCCAGTACTTC.

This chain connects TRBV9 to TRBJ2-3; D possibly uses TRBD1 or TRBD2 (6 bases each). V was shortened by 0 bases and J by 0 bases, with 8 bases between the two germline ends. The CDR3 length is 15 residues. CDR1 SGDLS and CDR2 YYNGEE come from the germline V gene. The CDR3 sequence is CASSVVGGSTDTQYF. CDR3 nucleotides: TGTGCCAGCAGCGTAGTAGGGGGGAGCACAGATACGCAGTATTTT.

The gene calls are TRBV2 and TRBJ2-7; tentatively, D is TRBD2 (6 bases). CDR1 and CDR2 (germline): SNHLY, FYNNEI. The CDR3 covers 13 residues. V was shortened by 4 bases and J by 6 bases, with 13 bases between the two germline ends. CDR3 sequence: CASSVSEGGEQYF. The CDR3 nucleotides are TGTGCCAGCAGTGTCAGTGAGGGAGGCGAGCAGTACTTC.

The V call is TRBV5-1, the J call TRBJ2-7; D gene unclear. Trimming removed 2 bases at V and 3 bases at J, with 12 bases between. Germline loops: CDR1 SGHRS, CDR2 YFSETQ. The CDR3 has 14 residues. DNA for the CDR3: TGCGCCAGCAGCTTTACACGAACAGACTACGAGCAGTACTTC. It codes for CASSFTRTDYEQYF.

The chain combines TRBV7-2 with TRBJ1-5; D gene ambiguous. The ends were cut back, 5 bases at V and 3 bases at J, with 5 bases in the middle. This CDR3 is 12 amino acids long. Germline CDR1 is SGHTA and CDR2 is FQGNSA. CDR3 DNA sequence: TGTGCCAGCAGCCGCTACAATCAGCCCCAGCATTTT. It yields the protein CASSRYNQPQHF.

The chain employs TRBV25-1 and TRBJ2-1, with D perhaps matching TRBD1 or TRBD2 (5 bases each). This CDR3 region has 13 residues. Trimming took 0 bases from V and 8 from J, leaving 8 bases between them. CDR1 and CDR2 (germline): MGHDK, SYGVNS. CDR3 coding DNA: TGTGCCAGCAGTGAATATAGAGGGGATGAGCAGTTCTTC. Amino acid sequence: CASSEYRGDEQFF. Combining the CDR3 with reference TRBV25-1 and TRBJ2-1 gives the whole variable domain EADIYQTPRYLVIGTGKKITLECSQTMGHDKMYWYQQDPGMELHLIHYSYGVNSTEKGDLSSESTVSRIRTEHFPLTLESARPSHTSQYLCASSEYRGDEQFFGPGTRLTVL.

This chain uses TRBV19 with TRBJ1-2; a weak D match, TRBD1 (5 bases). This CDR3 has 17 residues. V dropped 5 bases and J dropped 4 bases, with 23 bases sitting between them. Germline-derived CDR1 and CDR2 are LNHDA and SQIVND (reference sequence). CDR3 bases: TGTGCCAGTAGTCATCCCGCCCTTTCTGGGGGTCCCTATGGCTACACCTTC. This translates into CASSHPALSGGPYGYTF. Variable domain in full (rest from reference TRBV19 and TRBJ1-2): DGGITQSPKYLFRKEGQNVTLSCEQNLNHDAMYWYRQDPGQGLRLIYYSQIVNDFQKGDIAEGYSVSREKKESFPLTVTSAQKNPTAFYLCASSHPALSGGPYGYTFGSGTRLTVV.

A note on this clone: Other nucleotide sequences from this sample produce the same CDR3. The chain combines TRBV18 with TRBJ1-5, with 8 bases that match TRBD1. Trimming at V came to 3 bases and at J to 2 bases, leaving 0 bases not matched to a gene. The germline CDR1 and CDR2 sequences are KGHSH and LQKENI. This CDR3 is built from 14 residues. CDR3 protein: CASSPGQGNQPQHF. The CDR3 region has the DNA TGTGCCAGCTCACCGGGACAGGGCAATCAGCCCCAGCATTTT.

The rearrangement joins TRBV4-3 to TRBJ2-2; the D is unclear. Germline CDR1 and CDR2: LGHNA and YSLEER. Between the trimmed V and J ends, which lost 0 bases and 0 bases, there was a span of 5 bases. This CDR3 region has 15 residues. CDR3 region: CASSQDLTNTGELFF. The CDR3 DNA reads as TGCGCCAGCAGCCAAGATCTGACGAACACCGGGGAGCTGTTTTTT.

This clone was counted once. The CDR3 DNA is TGTGCCAGCAGCTTGGGTAGCACAGATACGCAGTATTTT. Translation gives CASSLGSTDTQYF. The V call is TRBV5-6, the J call TRBJ2-3; D is undetermined. In germline, CDR1 is SGHDT, CDR2 YYEEEE. The CDR3 has 13 residues. V lost 0 bases and J lost 0, with 2 bases in between.

CDR3 sequence reads: CAILSLDTIYF. The CDR3 bases are TGTGCCATCCTCTCGTTGGACACCATATATTTT. The rearrangement joins TRBV10-3 to TRBJ1-3; D gene unclear. The CDR3 consists of 11 residues. Trimming removed 8 bases at V and 8 bases at J, with 10 bases between. The germline V gene has CDR1 ENHRY and CDR2 SYGVKD.

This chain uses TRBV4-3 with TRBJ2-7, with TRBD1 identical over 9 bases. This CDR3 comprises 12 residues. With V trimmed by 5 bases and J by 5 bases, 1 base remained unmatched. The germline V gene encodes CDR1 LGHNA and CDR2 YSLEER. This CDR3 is CASSRTGDEQYF. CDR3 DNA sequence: TGCGCCAGCAGCAGGACAGGGGACGAGCAGTACTTC.

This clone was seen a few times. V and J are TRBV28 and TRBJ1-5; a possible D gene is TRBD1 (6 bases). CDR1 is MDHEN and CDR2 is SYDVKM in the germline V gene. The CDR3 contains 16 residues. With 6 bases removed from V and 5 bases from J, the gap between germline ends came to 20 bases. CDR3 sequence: CASSPLEPQGDQPQHF. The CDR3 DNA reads TGTGCCAGCAGCCCATTAGAACCACAGGGTGATCAGCCCCAGCATTTT.

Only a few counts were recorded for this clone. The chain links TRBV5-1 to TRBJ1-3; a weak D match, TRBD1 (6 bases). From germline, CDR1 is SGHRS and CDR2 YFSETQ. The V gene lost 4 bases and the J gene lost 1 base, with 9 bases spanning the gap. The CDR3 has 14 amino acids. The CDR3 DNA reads TGCGCCAGCAGCGAAGGGGGTTCTGGAAACACCATATATTTT. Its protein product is CASSEGGSGNTIYF.

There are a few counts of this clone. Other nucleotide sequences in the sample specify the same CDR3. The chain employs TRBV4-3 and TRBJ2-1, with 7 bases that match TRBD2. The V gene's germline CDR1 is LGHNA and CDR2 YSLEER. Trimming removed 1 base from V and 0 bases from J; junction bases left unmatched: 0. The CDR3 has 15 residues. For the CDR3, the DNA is TGCGCCAGCAGCCAAGGCGGGAGCTCCTACAATGAGCAGTTCTTC. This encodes CASSQGGSSYNEQFF.

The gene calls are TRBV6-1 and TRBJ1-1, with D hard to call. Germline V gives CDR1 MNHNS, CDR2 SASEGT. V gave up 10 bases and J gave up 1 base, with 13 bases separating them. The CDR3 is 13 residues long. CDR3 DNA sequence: TGTGCCATCCACGCGTTCGGGAACACTGAAGCTTTCTTT. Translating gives CAIHAFGNTEAFF.

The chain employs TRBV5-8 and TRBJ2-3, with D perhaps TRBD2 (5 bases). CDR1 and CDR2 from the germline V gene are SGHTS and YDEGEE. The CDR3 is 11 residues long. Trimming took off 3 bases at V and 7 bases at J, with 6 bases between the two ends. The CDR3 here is CASSWENTQYF. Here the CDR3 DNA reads TGTGCCAGCAGCTGGGAGAATACGCAGTATTTT.

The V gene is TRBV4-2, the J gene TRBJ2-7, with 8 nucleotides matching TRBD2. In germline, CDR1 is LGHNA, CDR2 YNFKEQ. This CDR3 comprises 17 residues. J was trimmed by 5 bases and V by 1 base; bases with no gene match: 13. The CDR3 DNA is TGTGCCAGCAGCCAAGTTCTCGAGCGGGGGTACACAAACGAGCAGTACTTC. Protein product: CASSQVLERGYTNEQYF.

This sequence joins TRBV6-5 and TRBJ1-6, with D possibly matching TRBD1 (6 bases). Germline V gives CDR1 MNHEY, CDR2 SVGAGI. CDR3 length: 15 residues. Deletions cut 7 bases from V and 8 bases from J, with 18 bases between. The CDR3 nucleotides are TGTGCCAGCACCTCGGAGAACAGGGCAGATTCACCCCTCCACTTT. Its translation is CASTSENRADSPLHF.

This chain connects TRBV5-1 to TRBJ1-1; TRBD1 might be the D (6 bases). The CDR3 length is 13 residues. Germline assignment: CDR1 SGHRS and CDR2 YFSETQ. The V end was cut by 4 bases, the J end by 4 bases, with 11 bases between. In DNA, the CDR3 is TGCGCCAGCAGCCAGGGGTCGATCACTGAAGCTTTCTTT. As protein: CASSQGSITEAFF.